This T cell receptor (beta chain) stems from a study of CD8 T cells in Susac syndrome. Controls comprised healthy donors matched for age and sex. cDNA came from about 0.5 to 1 ug RNA primed by random hexamers. immunoSEQ multiplex PCR amplified TCR beta CDR3 across 54 Vbeta, 13 Jbeta. TCRdb analysed the immunoSEQ multiplex PCR reads with MiXCR anew, one entry per CDR3 protein. The data contain around 150,000 distinct CDR3 sequences, 85% to 95% of them seen just once; the ten biggest clones take up 0.13%. The V end was cut by 5 bases, the J end by 11 bases, with 10 bases between. The CDR3 spans 12 residues. CDR1 is WSHSY, CDR2 SAAADI, per germline.

The sample taken for sequencing was CD4+ T cells from PBMCs. This chain links TRBV10-2 with TRBJ1-6, with D tentatively TRBD1 (5 bases). The receptor was isolated from a human donor in good health. The CDR3 DNA reads as TGCGCCAGCAGTTCCCAGGGAGCACCCCTCCACTTT. Translated, it gives CASSSQGAPLHF.